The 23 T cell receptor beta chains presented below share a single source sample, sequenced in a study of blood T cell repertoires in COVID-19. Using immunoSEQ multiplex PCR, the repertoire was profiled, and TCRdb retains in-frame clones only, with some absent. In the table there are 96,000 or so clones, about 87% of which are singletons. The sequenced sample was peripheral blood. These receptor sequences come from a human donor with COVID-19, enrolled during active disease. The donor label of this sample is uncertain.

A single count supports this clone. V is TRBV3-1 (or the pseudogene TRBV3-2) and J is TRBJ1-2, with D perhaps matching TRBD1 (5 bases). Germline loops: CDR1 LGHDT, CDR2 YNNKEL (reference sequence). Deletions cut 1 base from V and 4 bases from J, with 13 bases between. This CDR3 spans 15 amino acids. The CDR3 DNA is TGTGCCAGCAGCCAAGGAGCAGGGTCGAGCTATGGCTACACCTTC. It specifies CASSQGAGSSYGYTF.

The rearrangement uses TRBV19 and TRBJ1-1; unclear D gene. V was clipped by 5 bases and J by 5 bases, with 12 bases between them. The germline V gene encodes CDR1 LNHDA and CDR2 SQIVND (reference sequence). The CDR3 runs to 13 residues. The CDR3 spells CASSVGRETEAFF. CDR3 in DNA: TGTGCCAGTAGTGTGGGGAGAGAGACTGAAGCTTTCTTT.

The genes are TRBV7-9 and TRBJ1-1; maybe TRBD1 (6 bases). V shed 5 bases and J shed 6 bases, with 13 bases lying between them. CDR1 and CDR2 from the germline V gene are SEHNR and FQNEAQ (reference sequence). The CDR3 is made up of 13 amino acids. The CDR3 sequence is CASSLGQFAEAFF. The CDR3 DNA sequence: TGTGCCAGCAGCCTGGGACAATTCGCTGAAGCTTTCTTT.

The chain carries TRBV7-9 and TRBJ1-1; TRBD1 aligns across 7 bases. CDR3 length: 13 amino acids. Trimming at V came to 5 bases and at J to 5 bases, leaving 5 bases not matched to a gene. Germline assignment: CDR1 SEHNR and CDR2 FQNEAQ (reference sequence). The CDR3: CASSPQGRTEAFF. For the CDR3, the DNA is TGTGCCAGCAGCCCACAGGGGAGAACTGAAGCTTTCTTT.

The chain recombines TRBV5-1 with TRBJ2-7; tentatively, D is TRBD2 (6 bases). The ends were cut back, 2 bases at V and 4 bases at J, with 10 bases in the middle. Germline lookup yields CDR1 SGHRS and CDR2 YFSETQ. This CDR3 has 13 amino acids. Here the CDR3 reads CASSLYSGYEQYF. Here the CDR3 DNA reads TGCGCCAGCAGCTTATACAGCGGGTACGAGCAGTACTTC.

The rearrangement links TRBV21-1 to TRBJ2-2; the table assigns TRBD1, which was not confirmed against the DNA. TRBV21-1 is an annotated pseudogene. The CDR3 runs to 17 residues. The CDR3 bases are TGTGCCAGCAGTCCAGGGGGCCCCTGTGGAGAGACCGGGGAGCTGTTTTTT. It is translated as CASSPGGPCGETGELFF.

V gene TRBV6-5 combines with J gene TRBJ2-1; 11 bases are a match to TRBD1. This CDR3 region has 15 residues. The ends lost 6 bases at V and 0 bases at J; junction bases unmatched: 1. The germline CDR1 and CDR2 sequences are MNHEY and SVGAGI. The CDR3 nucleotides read TGTGCCAGCAGAGGGACAGGGGGCTCCTACAATGAGCAGTTCTTC. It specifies CASRGTGGSYNEQFF.

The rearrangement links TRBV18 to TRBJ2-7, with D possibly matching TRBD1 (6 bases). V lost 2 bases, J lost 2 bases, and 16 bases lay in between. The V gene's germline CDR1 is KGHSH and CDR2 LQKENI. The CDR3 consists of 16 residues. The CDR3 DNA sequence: TGTGCCAGCTCACCATTCGTACAGGGCGAAACCTACGAGCAGTACTTC. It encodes CASSPFVQGETYEQYF.

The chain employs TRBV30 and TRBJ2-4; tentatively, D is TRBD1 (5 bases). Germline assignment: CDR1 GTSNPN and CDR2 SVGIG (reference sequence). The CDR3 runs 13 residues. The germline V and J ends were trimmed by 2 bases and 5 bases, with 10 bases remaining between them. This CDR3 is CAWSSWGQNIQYF. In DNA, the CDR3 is TGTGCCTGGAGTTCGTGGGGCCAAAACATTCAGTACTTC.

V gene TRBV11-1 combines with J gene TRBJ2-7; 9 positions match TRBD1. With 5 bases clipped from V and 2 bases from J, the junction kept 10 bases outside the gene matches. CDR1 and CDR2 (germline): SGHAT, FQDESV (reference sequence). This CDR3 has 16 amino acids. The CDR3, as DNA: TGTGCCAGCAGCCCAGTGGTAGGGACAGGGCCCTACGAGCAGTACTTC. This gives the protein CASSPVVGTGPYEQYF.

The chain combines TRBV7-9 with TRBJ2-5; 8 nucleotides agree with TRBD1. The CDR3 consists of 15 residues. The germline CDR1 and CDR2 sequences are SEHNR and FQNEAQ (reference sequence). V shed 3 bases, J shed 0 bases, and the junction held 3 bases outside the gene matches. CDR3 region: CASSLGRGHQETQYF. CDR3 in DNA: TGTGCCAGCAGCTTGGGCAGGGGGCACCAAGAGACCCAGTACTTC.

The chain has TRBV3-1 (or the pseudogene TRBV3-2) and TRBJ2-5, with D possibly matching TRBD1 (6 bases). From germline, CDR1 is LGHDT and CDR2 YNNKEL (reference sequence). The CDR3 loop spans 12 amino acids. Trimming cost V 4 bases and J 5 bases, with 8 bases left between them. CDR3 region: CASSPDRETQYF. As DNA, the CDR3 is TGTGCCAGCAGCCCAGACAGGGAGACCCAGTACTTC.

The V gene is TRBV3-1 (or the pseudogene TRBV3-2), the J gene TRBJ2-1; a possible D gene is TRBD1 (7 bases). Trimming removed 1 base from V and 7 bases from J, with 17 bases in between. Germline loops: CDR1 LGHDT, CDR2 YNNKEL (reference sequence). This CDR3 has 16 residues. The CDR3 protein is CASSQGPVGGQNEQFF. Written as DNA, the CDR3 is TGTGCCAGCAGCCAAGGGCCGGTCGGGGGACAGAATGAGCAGTTCTTC.

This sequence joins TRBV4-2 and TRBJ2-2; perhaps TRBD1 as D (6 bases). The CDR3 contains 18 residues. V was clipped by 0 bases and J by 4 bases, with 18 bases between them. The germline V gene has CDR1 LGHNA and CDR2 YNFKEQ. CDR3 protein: CASSQETLSGAFTGELFF. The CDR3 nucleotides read TGTGCCAGCAGCCAAGAAACCCTCTCAGGGGCCTTCACCGGGGAGCTGTTTTTT.

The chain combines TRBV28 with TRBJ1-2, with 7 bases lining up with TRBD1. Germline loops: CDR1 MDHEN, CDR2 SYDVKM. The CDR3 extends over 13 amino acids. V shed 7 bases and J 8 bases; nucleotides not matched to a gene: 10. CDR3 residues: CASTYTGARGYTF. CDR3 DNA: TGTGCCAGCACCTACACAGGGGCGAGGGGCTACACCTTC.

CDR3 nucleotides: TGTGCCAGCAGCCAAGAAGGCCACAGGGGGACCACCTTGGGCGAGCAGTTCTTC. This sequence encodes CASSQEGHRGTTLGEQFF. This chain uses TRBV3-1 (or the pseudogene TRBV3-2) with TRBJ2-1, with 8 bases lining up with TRBD1. Per the germline V gene, CDR1 is LGHDT and CDR2 is YNNKEL (reference sequence). Trimming cost V 0 bases and J 10 bases; bases outside gene matches: 17. CDR3 size: 18 residues.

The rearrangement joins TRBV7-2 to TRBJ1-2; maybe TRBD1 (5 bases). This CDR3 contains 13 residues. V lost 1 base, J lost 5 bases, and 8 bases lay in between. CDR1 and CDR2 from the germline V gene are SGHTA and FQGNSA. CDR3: CASSLGRDYGYTF. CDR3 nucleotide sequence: TGTGCCAGCAGCTTAGGCAGGGATTATGGCTACACCTTC.

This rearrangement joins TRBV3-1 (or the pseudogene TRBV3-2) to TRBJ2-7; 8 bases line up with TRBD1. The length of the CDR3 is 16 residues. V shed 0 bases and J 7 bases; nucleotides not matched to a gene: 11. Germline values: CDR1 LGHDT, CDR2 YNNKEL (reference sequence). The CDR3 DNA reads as TGTGCCAGCAGCCAAGAACCCGGACAGGGAATAATGGAGCAGTACTTC. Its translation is CASSQEPGQGIMEQYF.

Here the CDR3 reads CASSLQGATSYEQYF. The CDR3 DNA follows: TGCGCCAGCAGCTTACAGGGGGCAACCTCCTACGAGCAGTACTTC. V gene TRBV5-1 combines with J gene TRBJ2-7, with TRBD1 matching over 9 bases. The trim removed 2 bases at V and 0 bases at J, leaving 3 bases unmatched. The germline gives CDR1 SGHRS, CDR2 YFSETQ. The CDR3 covers 15 residues.

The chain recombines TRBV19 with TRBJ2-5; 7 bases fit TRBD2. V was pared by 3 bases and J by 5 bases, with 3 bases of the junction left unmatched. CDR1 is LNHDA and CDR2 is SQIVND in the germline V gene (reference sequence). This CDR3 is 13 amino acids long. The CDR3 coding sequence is TGTGCCAGTAGTATGGGGGGGTGGGAGACCCAGTACTTC. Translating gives CASSMGGWETQYF. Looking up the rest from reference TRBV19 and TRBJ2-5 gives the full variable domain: DGGITQSPKYLFRKEGQNVTLSCEQNLNHDAMYWYRQDPGQGLRLIYYSQIVNDFQKGDIAEGYSVSREKKESFPLTVTSAQKNPTAFYLCASSMGGWETQYFGPGTRLLVL.

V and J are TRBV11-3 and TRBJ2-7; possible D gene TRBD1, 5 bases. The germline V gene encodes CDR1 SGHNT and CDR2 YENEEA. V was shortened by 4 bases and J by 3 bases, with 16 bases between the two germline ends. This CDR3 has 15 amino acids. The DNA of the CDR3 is TGTGCCAGCAGCTCCCAGAGCAGGGCTGGCTACGAGCAGTACTTC. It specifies CASSSQSRAGYEQYF.

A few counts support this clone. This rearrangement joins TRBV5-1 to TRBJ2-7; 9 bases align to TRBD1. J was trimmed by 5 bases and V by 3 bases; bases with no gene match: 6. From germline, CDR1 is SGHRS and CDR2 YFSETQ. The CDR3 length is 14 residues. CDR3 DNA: TGCGCCAGCAGCTCCGGGACAGGGTTTCACGAGCAGTACTTC. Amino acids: CASSSGTGFHEQYF.

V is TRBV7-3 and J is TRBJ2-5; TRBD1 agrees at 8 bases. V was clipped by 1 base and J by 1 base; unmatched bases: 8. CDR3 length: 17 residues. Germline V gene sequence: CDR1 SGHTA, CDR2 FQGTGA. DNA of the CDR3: TGTGCCAGCAGCTTAAGTCCAGGGGGCAGACTCCAAGAGACCCAGTACTTC. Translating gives CASSLSPGGRLQETQYF.